These 24 T cell receptor beta chains came from one sample sequenced in a study of identical twins. TCRdb recomputed calls from the 5' RACE reads with MiXCR, one row per CDR3 protein. The sample lists 450,000 or so distinct CDR3 sequences; 20% to 30% were seen once. These data also featured in a second study, about T cells expressing NK-cell markers.

The sequencing sample was made of CD4+ T cells sorted from blood. These receptor sequences come from a woman in her late teens or twenties in good health.

The chain has TRBV6-2 or TRBV6-3 and TRBJ2-7, with a tentative D call TRBD2 (5 bases). Germline V gives CDR1 MNHEY, CDR2 SVGEGT. The length of the CDR3 is 14 residues. V was cut by 3 bases and J by 0 bases, with 9 bases left in between. The CDR3 sequence: CASSYEGSSYEQYF. Here the CDR3 DNA reads TGTGCCAGCAGTTATGAGGGCAGCTCCTACGAGCAGTACTTC.

V and J are TRBV7-2 and TRBJ1-1, with 7 bases that match TRBD1. The length of the CDR3 is 16 residues. CDR1 and CDR2 from the germline V gene are SGHTA and FQGNSA. Germline trimming cut 5 bases from V and 1 base from J; bases unmatched to any gene: 10. The DNA of the CDR3 is TGTGCCAGCAGCGCCCAACAGGGGTGGGGGAACACTGAAGCTTTCTTT. Translated: CASSAQQGWGNTEAFF.

This clonotype was detected a few times. V gene TRBV5-6 combines with J gene TRBJ1-3, with D tentatively TRBD1 (5 bases). Trimming removed 1 base at V and 0 bases at J, with 11 bases between. CDR1 SGHDT and CDR2 YYEEEE come from the germline V gene. The CDR3 loop spans 16 amino acids. CDR3 coding DNA: TGTGCCAGCAGCTTGAGGGGACGGAGCTCTGGAAACACCATATATTTT. It translates to CASSLRGRSSGNTIYF.

This clonotype was picked up a small number of times. The genes are TRBV2 and TRBJ2-1; TRBD2 aligns across 16 bases. J was trimmed by 1 base and V by 4 bases; bases with no gene match: 1. The CDR3 extends over 17 amino acids. The germline V gene has CDR1 SNHLY and CDR2 FYNNEI. CDR3 DNA: TGTGCCAGCAGTGGGGGACTAGCGGGAGGGTCCTACAATGAGCAGTTCTTC. Protein product: CASSGGLAGGSYNEQFF.

The chain is built from TRBV7-2 and TRBJ2-4, with 8 bases fitting TRBD2. Germline values: CDR1 SGHTA, CDR2 FQGNSA. The CDR3 contains 15 residues. The junction had 8 bases not matched to a gene; V was cut back by 3 bases and J by 7 bases. For the CDR3, the DNA is TGTGCCAGCAGCTTCCATGGGACTAGTGGGAACATTCAGTACTTC. Encoded protein: CASSFHGTSGNIQYF.

V gene TRBV20-1 combines with J gene TRBJ2-3, with 7 bases lining up with TRBD2. This CDR3 comprises 15 residues. V trimming: 3 bases; J trimming: 11 bases; junction bases outside the gene matches: 17. The germline CDR1 and CDR2 sequences are DFQATT and SNEGSKA (reference sequence). The CDR3, as DNA: TGCAGTGCTAGTGACCGGGACTACTCGTACTTCAAGCAGTATTTT. It translates to CSASDRDYSYFKQYF.

This clonotype turned up a few times. The V and J genes are TRBV11-2 and TRBJ2-1, with TRBD2 matching over 12 bases. CDR1 is SGHAT, CDR2 FQNNGV, per germline. CDR3 length equals 16 residues. The junction had 6 bases not matched to a gene; V was cut back by 4 bases and J by 5 bases. The CDR3 DNA reads TGTGCCAGCAGCTCGACTAGCGGGGGCCATAACAATGAGCAGTTCTTC. Translation gives CASSSTSGGHNNEQFF.

This clonotype was seen more than once but under ten times. The genes are TRBV6-5 and TRBJ2-7; 8 nucleotides match TRBD2. The V segment lost 2 bases and the J segment 6 bases; nucleotides outside the gene matches: 3. Germline CDR1 is MNHEY and CDR2 is SVGAGI. This CDR3 comprises 13 residues. The CDR3 region is CASSYGLAGEQYF. As DNA, the CDR3 is TGTGCCAGCAGTTACGGACTAGCAGGCGAGCAGTACTTC.

V and J are TRBV12-3 or TRBV12-4 and TRBJ1-2; D ambiguous. Trimming removed 3 bases from V and 6 bases from J, with 11 bases in between. The CDR3 is made up of 13 amino acids. CDR3 sequence: CASSFYGLNGYTF. In DNA, the CDR3 is TGTGCCAGCAGTTTTTACGGGTTGAATGGCTACACCTTC.

The chain uses TRBV7-2 and TRBJ2-2, with 12 bases aligning to TRBD1. Germline-derived CDR1 and CDR2 are SGHTA and FQGNSA. The length of the CDR3 is 17 residues. V lost 7 bases to trimming and J lost 4 bases; unmatched junction nucleotides: 10. The CDR3 DNA reads as TGTGCCAGCAACAGGGACAGGGGGCGGATGGGCACCGGGGAGCTGTTTTTT. Protein product: CASNRDRGRMGTGELFF.

The chain has TRBV5-1 and TRBJ2-7; D is unresolved. The length of the CDR3 is 12 residues. Germline V gives CDR1 SGHRS, CDR2 YFSETQ. Trimming shortened V by 0 bases and J by 6 bases, and 7 bases separated the two germline ends. CDR3 sequence (DNA): TGCGCCAGCAGCTTGGAAAGTGGCGAGCAGTACTTC. Residues: CASSLESGEQYF.

J is TRBJ2-7 and V is TRBV9; D may be TRBD2 (5 bases). Deletions cut 2 bases from V and 3 bases from J, with 12 bases between. Germline-derived CDR1 and CDR2 are SGDLS and YYNGEE. The length of the CDR3 is 14 residues. For the CDR3, the DNA is TGTGCCAGCAGCGTGGTAGCGAACGACTACGAGCAGTACTTC. Translating gives CASSVVANDYEQYF.

The chain is built from TRBV12-3 or TRBV12-4 and TRBJ1-5; D remains unclear. V gave up 3 bases and J gave up 7 bases, with 13 bases separating them. The CDR3 length is 14 residues. The CDR3 sequence is CASSFDQDGQPQHF. The CDR3 nucleotides read TGTGCCAGCAGTTTCGACCAGGACGGGCAGCCCCAGCATTTT.

This rearrangement joins TRBV10-3 to TRBJ1-1; no firm D call. The V end was cut by 3 bases, the J end by 4 bases, with 18 bases between. Germline V gene data show CDR1 as ENHRY and CDR2 as SYGVKD. This CDR3 is 16 amino acids long. CDR3 nucleotide sequence: TGTGCCATCAGTGACCCCGGCGGCCCCTCGGGCACTGAAGCTTTCTTT. Its translation: CAISDPGGPSGTEAFF.

This clonotype has only a few counts. The rearrangement links TRBV15 to TRBJ2-3; D is perhaps TRBD2 (6 bases). The CDR3 covers 13 residues. Germline CDR1 LNHNV, CDR2 YYDKDF (reference sequence). Trimming took off 8 bases at V and 4 bases at J, with 13 bases between the two ends. The CDR3 coding sequence is TGTGCCACCCGGCGGGGTATTTCAGATACGCAGTATTTT. Translation gives CATRRGISDTQYF.

This clonotype was observed a handful of times. The chain employs TRBV6-2 or TRBV6-3 and TRBJ1-5; D gene unclear. CDR3 length: 12 residues. Trimming stripped 5 bases from V and 3 bases from J, with 5 bases between. CDR1 and CDR2 (germline): MNHEY, SVGEGT. The chain's CDR3 is CASSDPNQPQHF. The CDR3 DNA follows: TGTGCCAGCAGTGACCCCAATCAGCCCCAGCATTTT.

The rearrangement joins TRBV7-3 to TRBJ2-2, with D perhaps matching TRBD1 or TRBD2 (5 bases each). This CDR3 spans 17 amino acids. Germline assignment: CDR1 SGHTA and CDR2 FQGTGA. Trimming left V 2 bases short and J 0 bases short, with 13 bases between. In nucleotides, the CDR3 is TGTGCCAGCAGCTTACGGGCAGGGCGGGCGAACACCGGGGAGCTGTTTTTT. It translates to CASSLRAGRANTGELFF. Using reference TRBV7-3 and TRBJ2-2 for the parts outside the CDR3, the full variable domain is GAGVSQTPSNKVTEKGKYVELRCDPISGHTALYWYRQSLGQGPEFLIYFQGTGAADDSGLPNDRFFAVRPEGSVSTLKIQRTERGDSAVYLCASSLRAGRANTGELFFGEGSRLTVL.

The chain joins TRBV20-1 to TRBJ2-6; 12 nucleotides line up with TRBD2. CDR1 is DFQATT, CDR2 SNEGSKA, per germline (reference sequence). This CDR3 has 18 residues. J lost 0 bases, V lost 5 bases, and 8 bases had no gene match. The CDR3 DNA reads as TGCAGTGCTCCCTCCCCGACTAGCGGGAGCTCTGGGGCCAACGTCCTGACTTTC. Amino acid sequence: CSAPSPTSGSSGANVLTF.

This clonotype occurred many times. This chain connects TRBV5-1 to TRBJ2-5; D remains unclear. CDR1 is SGHRS, CDR2 YFSETQ, per germline. V was shortened by 0 bases and J by 4 bases, with 4 bases between the two germline ends. This CDR3 region has 12 residues. The CDR3 bases are TGCGCCAGCAGCTTGGATGGAGAGACCCAGTACTTC. Translation: CASSLDGETQYF.

V gene TRBV20-1 combines with J gene TRBJ1-2; D perhaps matches TRBD1 (5 bases). This CDR3 is built from 13 residues. The germline CDR1 and CDR2 sequences are DFQATT and SNEGSKA (reference sequence). V was trimmed by 6 bases and J by 7 bases, leaving 18 bases between them. In DNA, the CDR3 is TGCAGTGCCGAGGCTCGGGGGAGTCCTGGCTACACCTTC. It encodes CSAEARGSPGYTF.

The CDR3 loop is CSARDASSGSYEQYF. As DNA, the CDR3 is TGCAGTGCTAGAGATGCGTCTAGCGGGAGCTACGAGCAGTACTTC. V is TRBV20-1 and J is TRBJ2-7; 10 bases map to TRBD2. Germline V gene sequence: CDR1 DFQATT, CDR2 SNEGSKA (reference sequence). The CDR3 consists of 15 residues. The junction had 5 bases not matched to a gene; V was cut back by 0 bases and J by 3 bases.

CDR3 loop: CASGANVASSSYEQYF. The CDR3 DNA follows: TGCGCCAGTGGGGCCAATGTAGCCTCCAGCTCCTACGAGCAGTACTTC. The chain joins TRBV5-1 to TRBJ2-7; D is perhaps TRBD1 (5 bases). V lost 8 bases and J 0 bases, leaving 21 bases between the germline ends. Germline V gives CDR1 SGHRS, CDR2 YFSETQ. The CDR3 has 16 amino acids.

J is TRBJ2-1 and V is TRBV11-2; 14 bases are a match to TRBD2. Germline V lookup: CDR1 SGHAT, CDR2 FQNNGV. This CDR3 comprises 17 residues. Trimming cost V 5 bases and J 3 bases; bases outside gene matches: 6. The CDR3 region is CASSIYGTSGSYNEQFF. The CDR3 coding sequence is TGTGCCAGCAGCATATATGGGACTAGCGGGAGCTACAATGAGCAGTTCTTC.

The chain links TRBV20-1 to TRBJ1-5; D not resolved. Trimming removed 0 bases at V and 0 bases at J, with 3 bases between. CDR3 length: 13 amino acids. Germline CDR1 and CDR2: DFQATT and SNEGSKA (reference sequence). CDR3 coding DNA: TGCAGTGCTAGAGAAGATAGCAATCAGCCCCAGCATTTT. Amino acids: CSAREDSNQPQHF.